The 23 T cell receptor beta chains below were found in one sample sequenced in a study of T cells after yellow fever vaccination. TCRdb passed the 5' RACE reads through MiXCR, listing each CDR3 protein once. The sample lists approximately 240,000 distinct CDR3 sequences, over 3% occurring once. The sequenced sample was PBMCs, obtained 15 days after the yellow fever booster vaccination. The receptors here all came from a man younger than 35 who received the YFV17D yellow fever vaccine.

In its sample, this clonotype was seen many times. The chain combines TRBV20-1 with TRBJ2-1, with 14 bases aligning to TRBD2. The germline gives CDR1 DFQATT, CDR2 SNEGSKA (reference sequence). This CDR3 has 15 residues. Trimming removed 6 bases from V and 4 bases from J; junction bases left unmatched: 5. CDR3 DNA: TGCAGTGCGTGGACTAGCGGGGGGTCTTACAATGAGCAGTTCTTC. It specifies CSAWTSGGSYNEQFF.

This clonotype was seen many times. V and J are TRBV4-1 and TRBJ2-3; the D call may be TRBD1 or TRBD2 (5 bases each). The V and J ends lost 4 bases and 0 bases respectively, with 14 bases between them. This CDR3 comprises 16 residues. Germline CDR1 is MGHRA and CDR2 is YSYEKL. DNA for the CDR3: TGCGCCAGCAGCCGCCGAGGGGATTTTAGCACAGATACGCAGTATTTT. It translates to CASSRRGDFSTDTQYF.

This clonotype occurred many times. The chain uses TRBV29-1 and TRBJ1-5; maybe TRBD1 (5 bases). This CDR3 has 14 residues. From germline, CDR1 is SQVTM and CDR2 ANQGSEA. The V gene lost 6 bases and the J gene lost 0 bases, with 12 bases spanning the gap. DNA of the CDR3: TGCAGCGTCCAAACAGGCATTAGCAATCAGCCCCAGCATTTT. Translated, it gives CSVQTGISNQPQHF.

The sample holds many counts of this clonotype. V is TRBV6-4 and J is TRBJ2-1; D is unclear. CDR3 size: 13 residues. V was pared by 4 bases and J by 11 bases, with 15 bases between. In germline, CDR1 is MRHNA, CDR2 SNTAGT. The CDR3 loop is CASSGPAGGQQFF. The CDR3 coding sequence is TGTGCCAGCAGTGGCCCTGCCGGTGGTCAGCAGTTCTTC.

There are many counts of this clonotype. This sequence joins TRBV4-1 and TRBJ1-1; D gene ambiguous. With 2 bases removed from V and 1 base from J, the gap between germline ends came to 14 bases. The CDR3 loop spans 16 amino acids. Per the germline V gene, CDR1 is MGHRA and CDR2 is YSYEKL. The CDR3 DNA sequence: TGCGCCAGCAGCCAACCCAGGAACCCCGAGAACACTGAAGCTTTCTTT. Residues: CASSQPRNPENTEAFF.

This clonotype was seen many times. V usage is TRBV6-5 and J usage is TRBJ2-2; 9 nucleotides agree with TRBD2. With V trimmed by 6 bases and J by 6 bases, 8 bases remained unmatched. Per the germline V gene, CDR1 is MNHEY and CDR2 is SVGAGI. This CDR3 has 15 amino acids. The CDR3 bases are TGTGCCAGCAGAATACTAGCGGGTGGACCCGGGGAGCTGTTTTTT. Its translation is CASRILAGGPGELFF.

A few counts support this clonotype. The genes are TRBV29-1 and TRBJ1-4; D ambiguous. In germline, CDR1 is SQVTM, CDR2 ANQGSEA. The CDR3 sequence is 12 residues long. V lost 8 bases, J lost 4 bases, and 11 bases lay in between. DNA for the CDR3: TGCAGCCACTCAGGAGATAATGAAAAACTGTTTTTT. This codes for CSHSGDNEKLFF.

This clonotype was counted many times. The J gene is TRBJ1-3, the V gene TRBV28; tentative D call: TRBD1 (5 bases). CDR3 length: 12 amino acids. CDR1 is MDHEN and CDR2 is SYDVKM in the germline V gene. V lost 10 bases, J lost 0 bases, and 7 bases lay in between. CDR3 nucleotide sequence: TGTGCCACCGGGGGCTCTGGAAACACCATATATTTT. Residues: CATGGSGNTIYF.

The V call is TRBV7-2, the J call TRBJ2-3, with 8 bases that match TRBD2. This CDR3 is 16 amino acids long. CDR1 is SGHTA and CDR2 is FQGNSA in the germline V gene. Trimming cost V 4 bases and J 5 bases; bases outside gene matches: 11. CDR3 nucleotide sequence: TGTGCCAGCAGCTCGCCTTTGAGCGGGGGTCTAGATACGCAGTATTTT. Encoded protein: CASSSPLSGGLDTQYF.

Ten or more counts support this clonotype. The V call is TRBV6-2 or TRBV6-3, the J call TRBJ2-1, with D tentatively TRBD2 (6 bases). The CDR3 length is 15 residues. Germline V gene sequence: CDR1 MNHEY, CDR2 SVGEGT. V was pared by 2 bases and J by 2 bases, with 10 bases between. Here the CDR3 DNA reads TGTGCCAGCAGTTACAGATGGGGGGCCTACAATGAGCAGTTCTTC. This translates into CASSYRWGAYNEQFF.

This clonotype was counted ten times or more. This chain links TRBV7-9 with TRBJ1-6; the D gene is possibly TRBD1 (5 bases). Trimming left V 5 bases short and J 9 bases short, with 20 bases between. The CDR3 has 16 amino acids. The germline V gene encodes CDR1 SEHNR and CDR2 FQNEAQ (reference sequence). The CDR3 loop is CASSPKGAPGGSPLHF. The CDR3 nucleotides read TGTGCCAGCAGCCCAAAAGGGGCCCCTGGAGGTTCACCCCTCCACTTT.

This clonotype was seen many times. CDR3 amino acids: CASSIQGDSYNEQFF. Written as DNA, the CDR3 is TGTGCCAGTAGTATACAGGGCGACTCCTACAATGAGCAGTTCTTC. The genes are TRBV19 and TRBJ2-1; weak D call: TRBD1 (5 bases). Germline V gene sequence: CDR1 LNHDA, CDR2 SQIVND (reference sequence). Between the trimmed V and J ends, which lost 2 bases and 0 bases, there was a span of 8 bases. The CDR3 has 15 residues.

This clonotype was recorded at least ten times. The rearrangement links TRBV9 to TRBJ2-3, with 7 positions matching TRBD2. Germline V lookup: CDR1 SGDLS, CDR2 YYNGEE. This CDR3 region has 15 residues. With 4 bases clipped from V and 3 bases from J, the junction kept 8 bases outside the gene matches. As DNA, the CDR3 is TGTGCCAGCAGCCCCGGCGCGGGGGAAACAGATACGCAGTATTTT. Its translation is CASSPGAGETDTQYF. Looking up the rest from reference TRBV9 and TRBJ2-3 gives the full variable domain: DSGVTQTPKHLITATGQRVTLRCSPRSGDLSVYWYQQSLDQGLQFLIQYYNGEERAKGNILERFSAQQFPDLHSELNLSSLELGDSALYFCASSPGAGETDTQYFGPGTRLTVL.

This clonotype was recorded at least ten times. This chain uses TRBV7-2 with TRBJ2-1; no clear D. Germline V CDR1 and CDR2: SGHTA, FQGNSA. The length of the CDR3 is 15 residues. V gave up 3 bases and J gave up 7 bases, with 16 bases separating them. CDR3 sequence (DNA): TGTGCCAGCAGCTTTTTGGCTCTAGGAGCGAATGAGCAGTTCTTC. Its translation is CASSFLALGANEQFF.

The sample holds many counts of this clonotype. This rearrangement joins TRBV4-2 to TRBJ1-5; TRBD1 might be the D (5 bases). Germline V gene data show CDR1 as LGHNA and CDR2 as YNFKEQ. V was clipped by 0 bases and J by 1 base, with 16 bases between them. The CDR3 sequence is 18 residues long. CDR3: CASSQDSRGLMSNQPQHF. CDR3 DNA sequence: TGTGCCAGCAGCCAAGATAGTCGGGGGTTGATGAGCAATCAGCCCCAGCATTTT.

This clonotype was counted many times. The chain employs TRBV5-5 and TRBJ1-2, with 8 nucleotides matching TRBD1. The ends lost 4 bases at V and 3 bases at J; junction bases unmatched: 8. The CDR3 loop spans 15 amino acids. Germline CDR1 SGHKS, CDR2 YYEKEE (reference sequence). This CDR3 is CASSVSGGAYYGYTF. CDR3 bases: TGTGCCAGCAGCGTCTCAGGGGGCGCATACTATGGCTACACCTTC.

This clonotype came up many times. The chain employs TRBV7-2 and TRBJ2-4; D gene uncertain. Germline loops: CDR1 SGHTA, CDR2 FQGNSA. The CDR3 sequence is 14 residues long. V lost 8 bases and J lost 1, with 12 bases in between. The CDR3 here is CASAPSAAKNIQYF. DNA for the CDR3: TGTGCCAGCGCACCATCGGCGGCCAAAAACATTCAGTACTTC.

This clonotype was recorded at least ten times. The rearrangement joins TRBV5-4 to TRBJ1-2; 8 bases fit TRBD1. Germline lookup yields CDR1 SGHNT and CDR2 YYREEE (reference sequence). The CDR3 is 15 amino acids. After removal of 4 bases from V and 7 bases from J, the junction contained 12 bases not matched to a gene. CDR3 amino acids: CASSTAGQGSRGYTF. CDR3 DNA sequence: TGTGCCAGCAGCACCGCAGGACAGGGATCCCGTGGCTACACCTTC.

This clonotype was seen repeatedly, ten times or more. The rearrangement links TRBV5-6 to TRBJ2-7; the match to TRBD2 covers 7 bases. Germline values: CDR1 SGHDT, CDR2 YYEEEE. This CDR3 spans 16 amino acids. Trimming at V came to 4 bases and at J to 1 base, leaving 11 bases not matched to a gene. As DNA, the CDR3 is TGTGCCAGCAGCCCAGGCAGCGGCGGGGGTTCCTACGAGCAGTACTTC. This gives the protein CASSPGSGGGSYEQYF.

This clonotype has more than one count but fewer than ten. This chain uses TRBV10-3 with TRBJ1-5; 8 nucleotides agree with TRBD1. The CDR3 contains 13 residues. Germline assignment: CDR1 ENHRY and CDR2 SYGVKD. V shed 0 bases and J 10 bases; nucleotides not matched to a gene: 2. CDR3 nucleotides: TGTGCCATCAGTGAGTCGGGACAGGACCCCCAGCATTTT. Protein: CAISESGQDPQHF.

This clonotype has ten or more counts. This chain connects TRBV5-1 to TRBJ1-6, with TRBD1 identical over 8 bases. Trimming took 3 bases from V and 7 from J; bases not matched to a gene: 6. The CDR3 extends over 15 amino acids. Per the germline V gene, CDR1 is SGHRS and CDR2 is YFSETQ. The CDR3 here is CASSWTGNRNSPLHF. The DNA of the CDR3 is TGCGCCAGCAGCTGGACAGGGAATCGAAATTCACCCCTCCACTTT.

This clonotype was seen at least ten times. V and J are TRBV4-1 and TRBJ2-2, with 7 nucleotides matching TRBD2. CDR1 MGHRA and CDR2 YSYEKL come from the germline V gene. The CDR3 sequence is 16 residues long. Trimming removed 0 bases from V and 6 bases from J; junction bases left unmatched: 7. The CDR3 here is CASSQDDSRGAGELFF. The CDR3 DNA reads TGCGCCAGCAGCCAAGATGACTCCCGGGGGGCCGGGGAGCTGTTTTTT.

This clonotype was observed at least ten times. The chain links TRBV28 to TRBJ2-5; perhaps TRBD2 as D (6 bases). This CDR3 comprises 13 residues. The germline gives CDR1 MDHEN, CDR2 SYDVKM. V was trimmed by 3 bases and J by 3 bases, leaving 8 bases between them. This CDR3 is CASSFAGKETQYF. The CDR3 DNA is TGTGCCAGCAGTTTTGCGGGGAAAGAGACCCAGTACTTC.